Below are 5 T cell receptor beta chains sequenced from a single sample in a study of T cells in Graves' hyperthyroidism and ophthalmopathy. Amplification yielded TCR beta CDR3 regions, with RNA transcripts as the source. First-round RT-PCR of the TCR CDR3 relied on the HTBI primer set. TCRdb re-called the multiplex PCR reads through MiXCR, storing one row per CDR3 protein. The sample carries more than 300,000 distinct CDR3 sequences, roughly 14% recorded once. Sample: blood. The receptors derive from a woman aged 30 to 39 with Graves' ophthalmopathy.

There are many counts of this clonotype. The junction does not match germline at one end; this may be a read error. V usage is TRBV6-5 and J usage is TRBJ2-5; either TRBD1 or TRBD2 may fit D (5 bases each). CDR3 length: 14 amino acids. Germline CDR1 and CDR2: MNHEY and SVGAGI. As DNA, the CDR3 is TGTGCCAGCAGTTACTTGGGACGACAAGAGATCCAGTACTTC. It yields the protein CASSYLGRQEIQYF.

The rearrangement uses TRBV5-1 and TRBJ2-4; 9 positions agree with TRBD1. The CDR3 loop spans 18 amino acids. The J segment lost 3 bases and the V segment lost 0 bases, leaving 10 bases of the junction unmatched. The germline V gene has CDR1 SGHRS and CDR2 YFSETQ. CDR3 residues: CASSLEGTGRWGKNIQYF. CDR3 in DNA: TGCGCCAGCAGCTTGGAGGGGACAGGGCGTTGGGGCAAAAACATTCAGTACTTC.

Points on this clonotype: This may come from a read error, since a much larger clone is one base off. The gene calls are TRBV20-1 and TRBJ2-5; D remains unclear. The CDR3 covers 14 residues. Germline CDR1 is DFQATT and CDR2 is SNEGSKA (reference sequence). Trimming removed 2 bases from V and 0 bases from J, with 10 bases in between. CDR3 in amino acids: CSARNLRYQETQYF. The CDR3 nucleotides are TGCAGTGCTAGAAATTTAAGGTACCAAGAGACCCAGTACTTC.

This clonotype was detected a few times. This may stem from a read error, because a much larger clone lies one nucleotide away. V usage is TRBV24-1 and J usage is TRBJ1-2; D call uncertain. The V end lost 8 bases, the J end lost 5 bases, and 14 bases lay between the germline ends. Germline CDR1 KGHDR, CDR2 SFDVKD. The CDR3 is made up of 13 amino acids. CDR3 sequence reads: CATNDPGRYGYTF. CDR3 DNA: TGTGCCACCAATGACCCCGGACGATATGGCTACACCTTC.

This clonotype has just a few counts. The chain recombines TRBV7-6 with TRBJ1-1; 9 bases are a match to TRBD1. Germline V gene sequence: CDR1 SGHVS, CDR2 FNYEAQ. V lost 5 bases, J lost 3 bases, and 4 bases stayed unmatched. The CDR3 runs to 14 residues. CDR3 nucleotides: TGTGCCAGCAGCGAAGACAGGGGGGACACTGAAGCTTTCTTT. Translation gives CASSEDRGDTEAFF.